This paragraph covers one TCR beta chain sequence. Recruits, aged roughly 18 to 95 years, lived in 20 to 30 US areas. Cohort 3 donors counted as recovered after two negative PCRs, clearance, or resolved symptoms. The sample is drawn from a study of blood T cell repertoires in COVID-19. In germline, CDR1 is MDHEN, CDR2 SYDVKM. V was pared by 4 bases and J by 1 base, with 10 bases between. The CDR3 extends over 15 amino acids. In the original workflow: By means of reference gene primer amplification, nucleated cell counts were estimated. The repertoire was sequenced with immunoSEQ multiplex PCR; TCRdb's copy has only in-frame clones and lacks some. V and J calls and clone size follow that table, whereas D and trimming were derived from the DNA. The sample yields around 190,000 clones, 70% to 90% seen once.

This chain joins TRBV28 and TRBJ2-2, with a possible D match to TRBD1 (5 bases). The TCR sequence derives from a man aged 35 to 55 who had recovered from COVID-19. The sequencing sample was made of PBMCs or T cells enriched from blood (not recorded which). The CDR3 protein is CASSSSGQNTGELFF. As DNA, the CDR3 is TGTGCCAGCAGTTCCTCAGGACAGAACACCGGGGAGCTGTTTTTT.